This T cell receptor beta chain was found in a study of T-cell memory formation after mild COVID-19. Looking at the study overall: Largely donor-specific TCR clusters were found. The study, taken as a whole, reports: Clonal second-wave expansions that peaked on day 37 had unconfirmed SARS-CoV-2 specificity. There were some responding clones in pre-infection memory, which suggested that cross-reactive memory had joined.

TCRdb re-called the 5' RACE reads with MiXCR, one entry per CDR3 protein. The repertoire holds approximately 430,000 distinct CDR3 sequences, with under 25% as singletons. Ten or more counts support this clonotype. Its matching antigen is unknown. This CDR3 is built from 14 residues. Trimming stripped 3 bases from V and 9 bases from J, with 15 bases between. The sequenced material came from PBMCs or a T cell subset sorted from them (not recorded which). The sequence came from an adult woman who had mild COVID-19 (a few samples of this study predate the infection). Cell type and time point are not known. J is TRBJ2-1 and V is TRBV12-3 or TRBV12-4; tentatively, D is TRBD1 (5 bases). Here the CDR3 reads CASSLGQKDAEQFF. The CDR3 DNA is TGTGCCAGCAGTTTGGGGCAAAAGGACGCTGAGCAGTTCTTC.